The following is a TCR beta chain sequence with its context. As yet, its antigen is unknown. This sample is part of a study of blood T cells in healthy people across ages. Study outcomes and limitations: As naive T cell percentage varied, TCR beta diversity correlated strongly with it. Observed TCR beta diversity per million T cells went down as age went up. This fall followed a roughly linear course with age.

Staff drew approximately 9.1 milliliters of peripheral blood from each donor. Alongside a J-beta primer mix, a sample-barcoded 5' primer served in a second PCR lasting about 7 to 11 cycles. Each cDNA molecule carried a tag from a template-switch adaptor that contained 12 random nucleotides. Each CDR3 protein is one row after TCRdb ran MiXCR on the 5' RACE reads. Counted here are 1 million or so distinct CDR3 sequences, 40% to 50% occurring once; the ten biggest clones make up under 20%. The length of the CDR3 is 15 residues. V dropped 1 base and J dropped 9 bases, with 19 bases sitting between them. Looked up from germline, CDR1 is DFQATT and CDR2 is SNEGSKA (reference sequence).

The sample comprised blood. This receptor was identified in a woman in her sixties in good health. This chain links TRBV20-1 with TRBJ2-1, with a weak D call TRBD2 (6 bases). CDR3 coding DNA: TGCAGTGCTAGAGGTGTCGGCGGGAATCGAGTTGAGCAGTTCTTC. Amino acids: CSARGVGGNRVEQFF.